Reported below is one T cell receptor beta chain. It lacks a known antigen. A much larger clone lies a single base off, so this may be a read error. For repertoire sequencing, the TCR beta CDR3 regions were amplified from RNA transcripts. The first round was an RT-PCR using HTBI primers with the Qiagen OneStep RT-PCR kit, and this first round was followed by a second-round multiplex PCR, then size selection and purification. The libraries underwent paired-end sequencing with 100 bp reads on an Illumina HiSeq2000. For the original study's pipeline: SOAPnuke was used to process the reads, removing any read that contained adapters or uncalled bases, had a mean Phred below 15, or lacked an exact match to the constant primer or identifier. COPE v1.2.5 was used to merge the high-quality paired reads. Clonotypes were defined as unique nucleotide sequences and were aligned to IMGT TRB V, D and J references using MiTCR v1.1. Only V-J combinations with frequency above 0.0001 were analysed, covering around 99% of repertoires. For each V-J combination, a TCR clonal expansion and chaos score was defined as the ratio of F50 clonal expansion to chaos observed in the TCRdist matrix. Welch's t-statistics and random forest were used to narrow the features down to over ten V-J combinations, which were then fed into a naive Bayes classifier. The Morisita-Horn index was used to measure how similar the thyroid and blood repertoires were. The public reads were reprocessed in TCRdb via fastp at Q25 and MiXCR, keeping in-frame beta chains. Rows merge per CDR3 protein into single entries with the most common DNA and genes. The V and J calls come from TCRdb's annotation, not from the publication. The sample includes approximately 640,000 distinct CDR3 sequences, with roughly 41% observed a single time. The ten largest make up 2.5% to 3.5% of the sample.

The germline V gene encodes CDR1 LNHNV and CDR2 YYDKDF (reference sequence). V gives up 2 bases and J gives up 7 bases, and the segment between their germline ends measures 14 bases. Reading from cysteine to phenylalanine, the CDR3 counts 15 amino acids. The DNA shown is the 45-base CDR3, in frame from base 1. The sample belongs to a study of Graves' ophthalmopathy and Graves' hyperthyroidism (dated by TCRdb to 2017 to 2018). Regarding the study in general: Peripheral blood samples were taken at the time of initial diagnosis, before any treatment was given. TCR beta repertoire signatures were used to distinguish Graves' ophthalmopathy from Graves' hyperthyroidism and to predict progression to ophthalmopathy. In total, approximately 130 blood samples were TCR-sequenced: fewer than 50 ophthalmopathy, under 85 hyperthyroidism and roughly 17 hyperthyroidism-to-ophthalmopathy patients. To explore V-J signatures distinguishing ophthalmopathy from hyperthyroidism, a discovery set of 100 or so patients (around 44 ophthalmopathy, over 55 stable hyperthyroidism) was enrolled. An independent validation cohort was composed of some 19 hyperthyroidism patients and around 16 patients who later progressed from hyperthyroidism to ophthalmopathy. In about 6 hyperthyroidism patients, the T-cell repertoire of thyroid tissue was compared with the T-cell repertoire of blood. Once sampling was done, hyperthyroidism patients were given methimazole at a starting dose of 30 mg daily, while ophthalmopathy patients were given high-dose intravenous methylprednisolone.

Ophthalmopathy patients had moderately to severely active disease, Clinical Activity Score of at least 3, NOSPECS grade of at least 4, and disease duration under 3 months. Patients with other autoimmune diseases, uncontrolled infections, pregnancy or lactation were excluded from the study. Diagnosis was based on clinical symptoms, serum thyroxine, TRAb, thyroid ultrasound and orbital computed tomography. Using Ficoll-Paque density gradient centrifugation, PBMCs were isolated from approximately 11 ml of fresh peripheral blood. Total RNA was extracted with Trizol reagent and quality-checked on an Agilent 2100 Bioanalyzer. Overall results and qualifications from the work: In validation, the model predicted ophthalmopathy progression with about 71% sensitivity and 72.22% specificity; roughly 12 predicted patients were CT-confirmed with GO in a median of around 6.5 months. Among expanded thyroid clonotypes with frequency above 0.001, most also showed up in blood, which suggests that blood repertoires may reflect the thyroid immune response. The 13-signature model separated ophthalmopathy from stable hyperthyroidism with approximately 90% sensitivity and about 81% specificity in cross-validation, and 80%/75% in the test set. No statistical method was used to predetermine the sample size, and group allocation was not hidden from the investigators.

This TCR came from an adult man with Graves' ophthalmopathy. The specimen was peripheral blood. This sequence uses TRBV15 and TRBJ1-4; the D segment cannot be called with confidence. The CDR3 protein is CATSRQSPRGEKLFF. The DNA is TGTGCCACCAGCAGACAGTCCCCCCGGGGTGAAAAACTGTTTTTT. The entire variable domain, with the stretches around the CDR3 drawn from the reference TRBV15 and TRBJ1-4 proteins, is DAMVIQNPRYQVTQFGKPVTLSCSQTLNHNVMYWYQQKSSQAPKLLFHYYDKDFNNEADTPDNFQSRRPNTSFCFLDIRSPGLGDTAMYLCATSRQSPRGEKLFFGSGTQLSVL.